The clone carrying this T cell receptor beta chain was found a few times. The antigen remains undetermined. A read error may produce the germline difference seen at one junction end. The V gene's germline CDR1 is DFQATT and CDR2 SNEGSKA (reference sequence). The CDR3 contains 8 residues. MiXCR, run by TCRdb on the reads, gives a single entry per CDR3 protein. The sample has nearly 550,000 distinct CDR3 sequences; approximately 15% are singletons. This sample was taken from a study of T cell repertoires in cytomegalovirus infection. Study observations and caveats: Within the response measured ex vivo, HLA-C-restricted CMV-specific TCR beta clonotypes were dominant. The study identified carriers of CMV plus the relevant HLA from cumulative public TCR beta family frequency.

The V gene is TRBV20-1, the J gene TRBJ1-2; 9 bases line up with TRBD1. Sequencing was carried out using CD8+ T cells from PBMCs. This receptor was identified in a human donor in good health (CMV status not recorded). Some clones in this sample may be carry-over from other donors' samples. The CDR3 protein is CSAGTGSF. The CDR3 DNA reads as TGCAGTGCTGGGACAGGGTCCTTC.